The present entry profiles one T cell receptor beta chain with its context. From germline, CDR1 is MNHNY and CDR2 SVGAGI (reference sequence). With V trimmed by 6 bases and J by 9 bases, 4 bases remained unmatched. CDR3 size: 13 residues. This entry belongs to a study of blood T cell repertoires in COVID-19. Libraries were prepared by immunoSEQ multiplex PCR; TCRdb keeps only in-frame clonotypes and omits some of them. The table includes about 190,000 clones, approximately 88% detected once. Sequencing was performed on peripheral blood. The chain recombines TRBV6-6 with TRBJ1-6; 8 positions agree with TRBD1. The sequence was collected from a man in his forties with acute or convalescent COVID-19. The CDR3 sequence: CASRTGEVSPLHF. For the CDR3, the DNA is TGTGCCAGCAGGACAGGGGAGGTTTCACCCCTCCACTTT.